Presented here are 10 T cell receptor beta chains from one specimen sequenced in a study of control samples from healthy donors and cancer patients. Assay used: immunoSEQ multiplex PCR; TCRdb lists only in-frame clones, some missing. This table holds 65,000 to 90,000 clones, about nine tenths found once. The sequenced material came from PBMCs. These receptors all come from a woman aged 45-65 years with colorectal cancer.

The chain links TRBV4-2 to TRBJ2-3; 8 positions match TRBD1. The CDR3 spans 15 residues. Trimming took 3 bases from V and 1 from J; bases not matched to a gene: 3. Germline CDR1 and CDR2: LGHNA and YNFKEQ. The CDR3 loop is CASSQARGRTDTQYF. CDR3 DNA sequence: TGTGCCAGCAGCCAGGCCAGGGGGCGCACAGATACGCAGTATTTT.

The V gene is TRBV7-2, the J gene TRBJ2-7; 10 nucleotides match TRBD1. The CDR3 length is 15 residues. CDR1 is SGHTA, CDR2 FQGNSA, per germline. Trimming took 3 bases from V and 4 from J; bases not matched to a gene: 6. The CDR3 nucleotides are TGTGCCAGCAGCTTGGACGGGACAGGGGTGTACGAGCAGTACGTC. This gives the protein CASSLDGTGVYEQYV.

The V gene is TRBV9, the J gene TRBJ2-2; TRBD2 might be the D (5 bases). In germline, CDR1 is SGDLS, CDR2 YYNGEE. The CDR3 runs to 15 residues. V was trimmed by 3 bases and J by 1 base, leaving 10 bases between them. CDR3 sequence: CASSALEENTGELFF. CDR3 DNA sequence: TGTGCCAGCAGCGCACTAGAGGAGAACACCGGGGAGCTGTTTTTT.

The chain is built from TRBV18 and TRBJ2-2; D remains ambiguous. The V end was cut by 3 bases, the J end by 3 bases, with 8 bases between. The germline V gene has CDR1 KGHSH and CDR2 LQKENI. This CDR3 is built from 14 residues. The CDR3 loop reads CASSPVVDTGELFF. The DNA of the CDR3 is TGTGCCAGCTCACCTGTAGTAGACACCGGGGAGCTGTTTTTT.

The gene calls are TRBV14 and TRBJ1-4; 8 bases fit TRBD1. Germline loops: CDR1 SGHDN, CDR2 FVKESK. Losses at the gene ends were 1 base for V and 5 bases for J; bases not matched to a gene: 12. The CDR3 is made up of 18 amino acids. Here the CDR3 DNA reads TGTGCCAGCAGCCAAGCCGTGAGACAGGGGCGACCGAATGAAAAACTGTTTTTT. It encodes CASSQAVRQGRPNEKLFF.

This chain connects TRBV9 to TRBJ2-3; D might be TRBD1 (5 bases). The CDR3 covers 15 residues. V lost 3 bases to trimming and J lost 2 bases, with 13 bases between them. From germline, CDR1 is SGDLS and CDR2 YYNGEE. The CDR3 region has the DNA TGTGCCAGCAGCGCGGAGATTGGGGCCACAGATACGCAGTATTTT. This codes for CASSAEIGATDTQYF.

The chain joins TRBV7-9 to TRBJ1-2, with D tentatively TRBD1 (5 bases). The CDR3 extends over 13 amino acids. CDR1 SEHNR and CDR2 FQNEAQ come from the germline V gene (reference sequence). The V gene lost 5 bases and the J gene lost 4 bases, with 11 bases spanning the gap. CDR3 bases: TGTGCCAGCAGCCCGGGACGGAGCTATGGCTACACCTTC. Protein product: CASSPGRSYGYTF.

The chain carries TRBV29-1 and TRBJ2-1; 9 nucleotides align to TRBD1. The CDR3 covers 13 residues. The germline CDR1 and CDR2 sequences are SQVTM and ANQGSEA. J was trimmed by 7 bases and V by 6 bases; bases with no gene match: 7. CDR3 DNA sequence: TGCAGCGTCCGGGACAGGGCTCAAAATGAGCAGTTCTTC. Its protein is CSVRDRAQNEQFF.

This chain links TRBV5-1 with TRBJ2-3, with D possibly TRBD1 on 5 matching bases. CDR3 length equals 15 residues. Trimming stripped 1 base from V and 5 bases from J, with 14 bases between. The germline V gene has CDR1 SGHRS and CDR2 YFSETQ. In DNA form, the CDR3 reads TGCGCCAGCAGCTTGAGTGGGGCCGCTGTAGATACGCAGTATTTT. Amino acid sequence: CASSLSGAAVDTQYF.

The V call is TRBV6-5, the J call TRBJ1-2; 7 nucleotides match TRBD1. The CDR3 covers 13 residues. V trimming: 3 bases; J trimming: 8 bases; junction bases outside the gene matches: 6. CDR1 and CDR2 from the germline V gene are MNHEY and SVGAGI. The CDR3 sequence: CASSYKTGTGYTF. In DNA form, the CDR3 reads TGTGCCAGCAGTTATAAGACAGGGACCGGCTACACCTTC.